This T cell receptor beta chain was recovered during a study of T cells after yellow fever vaccination (dated by TCRdb to about 2019). For context, the study as a whole: Memory subsets (EM, EMRA, CM and Tscm) were sorted on a BD FACS Aria III using CD3, CD45RA, CCR7 and CD95 staining. The SMART-Seq v4 Ultra Low Input RNA kit was used to prepare libraries from fractions with low cell numbers. To follow T-cell clones before and after both primary and booster YFV17D yellow fever vaccination, bulk TCR alpha and beta repertoires underwent longitudinal sequencing. Two healthy male donors, one aged 18 to 29 and one aged 30 to 40 years, made up the cohort. Blood was drawn at multiple timepoints before and after primary and secondary immunization, with bulk PBMC replicates and cell subsets isolated. Sorting of memory subsets took place on days 0, 15 and 45 and at 18 months after primary vaccination, as well as on days 0, 15 and 45 after the 30-year booster. Beyond this particular receptor, the publication reports: A small fraction of clonotypes showed up in both the CD4 and CD8 compartments, probably as a result of convergent recombination. Compared with the primary T-cell response, the secondary T-cell response was weaker but faster, peaking on day 5 rather than day 15. Only a couple of donors were included in the study, so the extent to which the findings can be generalized is limited. Because abundant contaminating clonotypes from the bulk population could be contained in FACS-sorted repertoires, computational filtering was required. In the sorted memory subsets on day 0, nearly all vaccine-responding clonotypes were below the level of detection. Most clones expanded after primary vaccination were re-detected after the booster (almost 98% of CD4 and 88% of CD8), suggesting broad memory maintenance.

From a lookup of the germline V gene, CDR1 and CDR2 are SGHVS and FQNEAQ. V and J are truncated by 4 bases and 13 bases respectively, leaving an intervening sequence of 14 bases. From the cysteine through the phenylalanine, the CDR3 covers 12 amino acids. Only the CDR3 portion is preserved as DNA: 36 bases, with reading frame beginning at the first base. Synthesis of TCR cDNA relied on 5'RACE template switching, a step that introduced a universal primer site along with unique molecular identifiers. Priming of cDNA synthesis was performed from both the TCR alpha and TCR beta constant segments. Libraries were amplified in two PCR steps, with sample barcodes and sequencing adapters added in the second step. Sequencing of libraries was done on Illumina HiSeq 2500 (2x100 bp) or NovaSeq (2x150 bp). The original pipeline was this. MIGEC handled demultiplexing of reads and collapsing into UMI consensus sequences, while MiXCR performed V(D)J alignment. Using edgeR on replicate PBMC samples, clonotypes were called vaccine-responding if FDR was below 0.01 and the log2 fold change was above 5 up to day 15. Each bulk clonotype was labeled CD4 or CD8 based on which sequenced repertoire, CD4 or CD8, contained the clonotype at higher abundance. To estimate the distribution of each clone across memory phenotypes, clonotype frequencies in memory subsets were weighted by FACS-sorted cell numbers. TCRdb cleaned the public reads at Q25 with fastp, built clones with MiXCR and kept in-frame beta chains. A single entry per CDR3 protein holds the most common genes and DNA from its merged rows. The V and J calls reflect TCRdb's pipeline rather than the authors' work. The sample data list 13,000 or so distinct CDR3 sequences, and 4% to 6% of these were observed just once. The ten most abundant clones make up 51% of the sample.

This clonotype has at least ten counts. Within one base of it there is no much larger clone, and no base qualities were kept. This sample's treatment or condition label indicates: live attenuated yellow fever vaccine strain. A standard Ficoll-Paque protocol was used to isolate PBMCs from peripheral blood. The RNeasy Micro Kit was used to extract RNA from sorted memory subsets. The sequence joins TRBV7-8 to TRBJ2-1, with the D gene call left open. This TCR was sampled from a young man who received the YFV17D yellow fever vaccine. The input for sequencing was PBMCs, either bulk or a sorted T-cell subset (CD4+, CD8+, memory, or dextramer-sorted; not recorded which), taken 45 days after the yellow fever booster vaccination. The CDR3 region: CASSSETLLQFF. The DNA sequence is given as TGTGCCAGCAGCTCAGAGACTCTTCTACAGTTCTTC.